The rows below give T cell receptor beta chains drawn from one sample of a study of OX40 agonist ivuxolimab in advanced cancers. Method: immunoSEQ multiplex PCR; TCRdb's copy keeps in-frame clones and lacks some. The sample includes 89,000 or so clones, under 95% of them seen just once. Here the sequenced sample was CD4+ or CD8+ T cells sorted from blood, taken in a trial of the OX40 agonist ivuxolimab. The receptors derive from an adult with an advanced solid tumor such as melanoma, head and neck, liver or kidney cancer. CDR3s include the opening cysteine and the closing phenylalanine or tryptophan. A D gene is named only where the DNA matches it firmly. The size entry is marked missing in some rows and otherwise reads once, few, many or a size class.

cdr3_nt cdr3_aa clone_size d_call j_call v_call
TGTGCCAGCGTACAAACAGGGGGTGGAACCGATACGCAGTATTTT CASVQTGGGTDTQYF NA TRBD1 TRBJ2-3 TRBV7-9
TGTGCCAGCAGCTTAGGGGCCGGGGGTAGCTACACCTTC CASSLGAGGSYTF NA NA TRBJ1-2 TRBV7-2
TGTGCCAGTAGTATAGACCCCCATTGGGAAGAAGGCAATACGCAGTATTTT CASSIDPHWEEGNTQYF NA NA TRBJ2-3 TRBV19
TGTGCTAGCGGACTAGCGGTACAAGAGACCCAGTACTTC CASGLAVQETQYF NA TRBD2 TRBJ2-5 TRBV6-6
TGTGCCTGGACCAAGACTTCAGACAGGGGATGGGCTCAGCCCCAGCATTTT CAWTKTSDRGWAQPQHF NA TRBD1 TRBJ1-5 TRBV30
TGCGCCAGCAGCCAAGACGGGACAGGGTATCAGCCCCAGCATTTT CASSQDGTGYQPQHF NA TRBD1 TRBJ1-5 TRBV4-3
TGTGCCAGTAGTATAGTGGGACTAGCTCTCAATCTCGACAATGAGCAGTTCTTC CASSIVGLALNLDNEQFF NA TRBD2 TRBJ2-1 TRBV19
TGTGCCAGTACCTCACCGACGGGGTGGGCCCAGCATTTT CASTSPTGWAQHF NA NA TRBJ1-5 TRBV19
TGTGCCAGCAGCCCAACCTCCGGGGCTCAGCCCCAGCATTTT CASSPTSGAQPQHF NA NA TRBJ1-5 TRBV9
TGCAGCGTTGGAGGGCTCAGCTCCTACAATGAGCAGTTCTTC CSVGGLSSYNEQFF NA NA TRBJ2-1 TRBV29-1
TGTGCCAGCGGACCCTACAGGGGGCTGGGGAACACTGAAGCTTTCTTT CASGPYRGLGNTEAFF NA TRBD1 TRBJ1-1 TRBV14
TGTGCCAGCAGCTTAATGGGGTACGAGCAGTACTTC CASSLMGYEQYF NA NA TRBJ2-7 TRBV11-2
TGTGCCAGCAGTGAGTCGGACAGGGGGATGAGCAATCAGCCCCAGCATTTT CASSESDRGMSNQPQHF few TRBD1 TRBJ1-5 TRBV6-1
TGTGCCAGCTACCAAGAGACCCAGTACTTC CASYQETQYF NA NA TRBJ2-5 TRBV6-1
TGTGCCAGCAGTTTAAGGGCGGTGAACACTGAAGCTTTCTTT CASSLRAVNTEAFF NA NA TRBJ1-1 TRBV27
TGTGCCTCGCATGGAGACGGAAACACCATATATTTT CASHGDGNTIYF NA NA TRBJ1-3 TRBV15
TGCGCCAGCAGCCAAGGAGCGAACACCGGGGAGCTGTTTTTT CASSQGANTGELFF NA NA TRBJ2-2 TRBV4-3
TGTGCCAGCAGCAGACTCCGGACAGGCCCTTACACTAACTATGGCTACACCTTC CASSRLRTGPYTNYGYTF once TRBD1 TRBJ1-2 TRBV7-9
TGTGCCAGCAGTTCCGGGACTAGCGCTCATATCAATGAGCAGTTCTTC CASSSGTSAHINEQFF NA TRBD2 TRBJ2-1 TRBV27
TGTGCCAGCAGAGACAGGGTTAGCAATCAGCCCCAGCATTTT CASRDRVSNQPQHF once TRBD1 TRBJ1-5 TRBV2
TGTGCCACCAGCAGAGGCCGGCTAGCGGGAGATGAGCAGTTCTTC CATSRGRLAGDEQFF NA TRBD2 TRBJ2-1 TRBV15
TGCGCCAGCAGCCCCCCTCATCTGGGGGGCACCGGGGAGCTGTTTTTT CASSPPHLGGTGELFF NA NA TRBJ2-2 TRBV4-1
TGTGCCAGCAGCCAAGATCGTAGGGCTCTCATGAACACTGAAGCTTTCTTT CASSQDRRALMNTEAFF few NA TRBJ1-1 TRBV14
TGTGCCAGCAGCTTTCGGACTAGCCTGCCGCAGTTCTTC CASSFRTSLPQFF NA TRBD2 TRBJ2-1 TRBV7-9
TGTGCCATCAGTGAGACCGACAGGGAACTTAACAATGAGCAGTTCTTC CAISETDRELNNEQFF NA TRBD1 TRBJ2-1 TRBV10-3
TGTGCCAGCAGTTTCAGTTACGAGCAGTACTTC CASSFSYEQYF once NA TRBJ2-7 TRBV28
TGCGCCAGCAGATCCGGGACCGTGATGAACACTGAAGCTTTCTTT CASRSGTVMNTEAFF NA NA TRBJ1-1 TRBV4-3
TGTGCCAGCAGTGATTTAGGGTTTCGGACCCAGTACTTC CASSDLGFRTQYF NA NA TRBJ2-5 TRBV6-1
TGTGCCATCTTGCCCGGACTAGCGGGAGAGATTTTATTAAATGAGCAGTTCTTC CAILPGLAGEILLNEQFF NA TRBD2 TRBJ2-1 TRBV2
TGTGCCAGCAGCCAAGATTGGTTTAACACCGGGGAGCTGTTTTTT CASSQDWFNTGELFF NA NA TRBJ2-2 TRBV14
TGTGCCAGCAGCGGGTATAATGAGCAGTTCTTC CASSGYNEQFF NA NA TRBJ2-1 TRBV14
TGTGCCACCAGCAGAAACTCTAGAGAAAGGAGGAATGAGCAGTTCTTC CATSRNSRERRNEQFF NA NA TRBJ2-1 TRBV15
TGCGCCAGCAGCCTTCACAGGATAGGACAGTATAGCAATCAGCCCCAGCATTTT CASSLHRIGQYSNQPQHF NA NA TRBJ1-5 TRBV4-3
TGTGCCACCCGGGGCCAGGGATCAGGTGAGCAGTTCTTC CATRGQGSGEQFF NA NA TRBJ2-1 TRBV28
TGTGCCAGCAGTATATCAGGGAAACGCTACGAGCAGTACTTC CASSISGKRYEQYF once NA TRBJ2-7 TRBV6-5
TGTGCCAGCAGCTTAAGTGACGCTGGGGCCAACGTCCTGACTTTC CASSLSDAGANVLTF NA NA TRBJ2-6 TRBV7-6
TGTGCCAGCAGTTACTCGACTGGAAACACCATATATTTT CASSYSTGNTIYF NA NA TRBJ1-3 TRBV6-5
TGTGCCAGCAGTTTTACCGGGGAGCTGTTTTTT CASSFTGELFF NA NA TRBJ2-2 TRBV11-2
TGCGCCAGCAGCCTCACCTTTGGGGGCTTAGCGGAAGCTTTCTTT CASSLTFGGLAEAFF NA NA TRBJ1-1 TRBV4-3
TGTGCCAGCAGCCAGGGGTACTCCTATGGCTACACCTTC CASSQGYSYGYTF NA NA TRBJ1-2 TRBV7-9
TGTGCCAGCAGCTTACTAGCGGGAGCCTACAATGAGCAGTTCTTC CASSLLAGAYNEQFF NA TRBD2 TRBJ2-1 TRBV7-3
TGTGCCAGCAGTCGGCGACTAGCGGGAGGGCCCAATGAGCAGTTCTTC CASSRRLAGGPNEQFF NA TRBD2 TRBJ2-1 TRBV27
TGTGCCAGCAGCGTGACGGGACGGGGTTTGGACATTCAGTACTTC CASSVTGRGLDIQYF NA NA TRBJ2-4 TRBV9